This T cell receptor beta chain emerged from a study of cytomegalovirus exposure and HLA in healthy donors. The donors were healthy bone marrow donors. Researchers ran the PCR with 60 Vbeta and 13 Jbeta primers. The repertoire was sequenced with immunoSEQ multiplex PCR; TCRdb's copy has only in-frame clones and lacks some. The table lists roughly 100,000 clones, approximately 80% of them singletons, with approximately 5.1% in the top ten. On this clone itself: Its antigen is not identified.

Study outcomes and limitations: Association of a missense DCLRE1C variant with TCR beta V- and J-gene trimming was reported in a later analysis.

With V trimmed by 7 bases and J by 6 bases, 2 bases remained unmatched. The CDR3 runs to 12 residues. Per the germline V gene, CDR1 is SGHRS and CDR2 is YFSETQ. This chain connects TRBV5-1 to TRBJ2-1, with TRBD2 identical over 9 bases. The TCR was taken from a male donor in good health and CMV-seronegative. What was sequenced was PBMCs. The CDR3: CASGTSPNEQFF. CDR3 nucleotides: TGCGCCAGCGGGACTAGCCCCAATGAGCAGTTCTTC.